These T cell receptor beta chains were read from a single sample in a study of blood T cell repertoires in COVID-19. Only in-frame clones appear in the TCRdb table, and some are missing; sequencing was by immunoSEQ multiplex PCR. The sample lists some 250,000 clones; approximately 86% were seen once. What was sequenced was peripheral blood. These receptors originate from a woman aged 60-75 years with COVID-19, enrolled during active disease. CDR3s include the opening cysteine and the closing phenylalanine or tryptophan. A D gene is named only where the DNA matches it firmly. Some rows mark clone size as missing; the rest say once, few, many or name a class of expanded clone.

clone_size,v_call,d_call,j_call,cdr3_aa,cdr3_nt
.,TRBV6-5,.,TRBJ1-5,CASSWQRGNQPQHF,TGTGCCAGCAGTTGGCAGAGGGGCAATCAGCCCCAGCATTTT
.,TRBV5-6,TRBD2,TRBJ2-1,CASSLGFGRTNEQFF,TGTGCCAGCAGCTTGGGTTTCGGGAGGACGAATGAGCAGTTCTTC
.,TRBV11-3,TRBD1,TRBJ1-5,CASRTNVGQGSNQPQHF,TGTGCCAGCAGGACGAACGTGGGACAGGGAAGCAATCAGCCCCAGCATTTT
.,TRBV6-6,TRBD1,TRBJ1-2,CASRNSGTGGDYGYTF,TGTGCCAGCAGGAACTCCGGGACAGGGGGCGACTATGGCTACACCTTC
.,TRBV7-2,TRBD1,TRBJ2-7,CASSWEGQGIYEQYF,TGTGCCAGCAGCTGGGAGGGACAGGGTATCTACGAGCAGTACTTC
.,TRBV5-8,TRBD2,TRBJ2-5,CASRTSGSGETQYF,TGTGCCAGCAGGACTAGCGGGAGTGGTGAGACCCAGTACTTC
.,TRBV28,TRBD1,TRBJ1-3,CASRETGRPSGNTIYF,TGTGCCAGCCGAGAGACAGGGCGACCCTCTGGAAACACCATATATTTT
.,TRBV5-1,.,TRBJ2-1,CASSYAGAGARNEQFF,TGCGCCAGCAGCTACGCAGGGGCGGGAGCGAGAAATGAGCAGTTCTTC
few,TRBV18,TRBD1,TRBJ2-5,CASSPTGEETQYF,TGTGCCAGCTCACCGACAGGGGAGGAGACCCAGTACTTC
.,TRBV7-9,TRBD1,TRBJ1-3,CASRKGQVSGNTIYF,TGTGCCAGCAGAAAGGGACAGGTCTCTGGAAACACCATATATTTT
.,TRBV11-2,TRBD2,TRBJ2-1,CASSLLAGPYNEQFF,TGTGCCAGCAGCTTGCTAGCGGGCCCCTACAATGAGCAGTTCTTC
.,TRBV5-1,.,TRBJ2-3,CASSLSPGTPDTQYF,TGCGCCAGCAGCTTGAGCCCGGGGACACCAGATACGCAGTATTTT
.,TRBV21-1,.,TRBJ2-7,CASSKITQMTYEQYF,TGTGCCAGCAGCAAAATCACACAGATGACCTACGAGCAGTACTTC
.,TRBV6-6,TRBD1,TRBJ1-2,CASSYSTGLTNGYTF,TGTGCCAGCAGTTACTCGACAGGGCTGACTAACGGCTACACCTTC
.,TRBV9,.,TRBJ2-7,CASSVGGEPYEQYF,TGTGCCAGCAGCGTAGGAGGCGAGCCCTACGAGCAGTACTTC
.,TRBV4-2,TRBD1,TRBJ2-7,CASSQDQGQGLYEQYF,TGTGCCAGCAGCCAAGATCAGGGACAGGGTCTATACGAGCAGTACTTC
.,TRBV5-1,TRBD1,TRBJ1-1,CASSIGTGETEAFF,TGCGCCAGCAGCATAGGGACAGGAGAAACTGAAGCTTTCTTT
.,TRBV29-1,.,TRBJ1-2,CSVVPDYGYTF,TGCAGCGTTGTGCCGGACTATGGCTACACCTTC
.,TRBV3-1/TRBV3-2,TRBD1,TRBJ1-1,CASSQAGQDAQMETEAFF,TGTGCCAGCAGCCAAGCGGGACAGGACGCTCAAATGGAAACTGAAGCTTTCTTT
.,TRBV19,.,TRBJ1-1,CASSIGHRNTEAFF,TGTGCCAGTAGTATAGGACACCGGAACACTGAAGCTTTCTTT
.,TRBV28,TRBD1,TRBJ1-4,CASSRPLRGLGEKLFF,TGTGCCAGCAGCCGCCCCCTCAGGGGGCTGGGTGAAAAACTGTTTTTT
.,TRBV4-2,TRBD2,TRBJ2-3,CASSQDPRLAGKYTQYF,TGTGCCAGCAGCCAAGATCCAAGACTAGCGGGAAAGTATACGCAGTATTTT
few,TRBV28,TRBD1,TRBJ1-6,CASRAGDRGNSPLHF,TGTGCCAGCAGGGCCGGGGACAGGGGGAATTCACCCCTCCACTTT
.,TRBV5-1,TRBD1,TRBJ1-2,CASSFGQGTYGYTF,TGCGCCAGCAGCTTCGGACAGGGCACCTATGGCTACACCTTC
.,TRBV15,.,TRBJ1-2,CATSRDYEDHGYTF,TGTGCCACCAGCAGAGATTATGAGGATCATGGCTACACCTTC
.,TRBV19,.,TRBJ1-1,CASSIVWQTLNTEAFF,TGTGCCAGTAGTATAGTTTGGCAAACGCTGAACACTGAAGCTTTCTTT
.,TRBV24-1,.,TRBJ1-6,CATSEEQGNSPLHF,TGTGCCACCAGTGAAGAACAGGGCAATTCACCCCTCCACTTT
.,TRBV6-2/TRBV6-3,TRBD1,TRBJ1-1,CASSQTGTGVTEAFF,TGTGCCAGCAGTCAAACCGGGACAGGGGTAACTGAAGCTTTCTTT
.,TRBV29-1,.,TRBJ2-5,CSVEYPRGETQYF,TGCAGCGTCGAATACCCTAGGGGGGAGACCCAGTACTTC
.,TRBV30,TRBD1,TRBJ2-1,CAWRRQGSYNEQFF,TGTGCCTGGAGACGACAGGGGTCCTACAATGAGCAGTTCTTC
.,TRBV28,TRBD1,TRBJ1-3,CASGDSSGNTIYF,TGTGCCTCGGGGGACAGCTCTGGAAACACCATATATTTT
.,TRBV5-4,.,TRBJ1-6,CASSLGGEAYNSPLHF,TGTGCCAGCAGCTTGGGGGGAGAGGCCTATAATTCACCCCTCCACTTT
.,TRBV24-1,TRBD2,TRBJ2-5,CATSVGLAGGPVQETQYF,TGTGCCACCAGTGTGGGTCTAGCGGGAGGGCCTGTCCAAGAGACCCAGTACTTC
.,TRBV18,.,TRBJ1-1,CASSPLGRNTEAFF,TGTGCCAGCTCACCTTTGGGCAGAAACACTGAAGCTTTCTTT
.,TRBV6-1,TRBD2,TRBJ2-1,CASSEQVLAGNEQFF,TGTGCCAGCAGTGAACAGGTACTAGCGGGCAATGAGCAGTTCTTC
.,TRBV6-2/TRBV6-3,.,TRBJ2-5,CASSRGAQETQYF,TGTGCCAGCAGCCGCGGGGCCCAAGAGACCCAGTACTTC
.,TRBV19,TRBD1,TRBJ1-4,CASSIGTVAEKLFF,TGTGCCAGTAGTATCGGGACAGTGGCTGAAAAACTGTTTTTT
.,TRBV9,.,TRBJ2-7,CASSTDRPPYEQYF,TGTGCCAGCAGCACCGACAGGCCCCCCTACGAGCAGTACTTC
.,TRBV27,TRBD1,TRBJ2-2,CASSLRTGLGTGELFF,TGTGCCAGCAGTTTACGGACAGGGCTAGGGACCGGGGAGCTGTTTTTT
.,TRBV20-1,.,TRBJ2-5,CSARLGETQYF,TGCAGTGCCAGACTAGGAGAGACCCAGTACTTC
.,TRBV29-1,.,TRBJ2-3,CSVEERRVGTDTQYF,TGCAGCGTTGAAGAGAGGAGGGTTGGCACAGATACGCAGTATTTT
.,TRBV9,TRBD2,TRBJ2-5,CASSTGLAGGPMETQYF,TGTGCCAGCAGCACCGGACTAGCGGGAGGGCCGATGGAGACCCAGTACTTC
.,TRBV7-3,TRBD1,TRBJ2-2,CASSSRTGGTGELFF,TGTGCCAGCAGCTCTCGGACAGGGGGTACCGGGGAGCTGTTTTTT
once,TRBV4-3,.,TRBJ1-5,CASSQDLSGRRHF,TGCGCCAGCAGCCAAGATCTGAGCGGGCGGCGGCATTTT
.,TRBV19,TRBD1,TRBJ1-2,CASSIEGTAAGYTF,TGTGCCAGTAGTATAGAAGGGACAGCGGCAGGCTACACCTTC
.,TRBV18,.,TRBJ1-1,CASSRINAGDRRLGTEAFF,TGTGCCAGCTCACGGATAAACGCAGGGGACCGCAGATTGGGCACTGAAGCTTTCTTT
.,TRBV7-6,.,TRBJ2-1,CASSFIAAGSYNEQFF,TGTGCCAGCAGCTTCATTGCAGCGGGCTCCTACAATGAGCAGTTCTTC
.,TRBV7-9,TRBD2,TRBJ2-2,CASSSAGVLTGELFF,TGTGCCAGCAGCTCGGCGGGAGTTTTGACCGGGGAGCTGTTTTTT
.,TRBV28,TRBD1,TRBJ2-5,CASSSPGQGRIQETQYF,TGTGCCAGCAGTTCCCCTGGACAGGGGCGAATTCAAGAGACCCAGTACTTC
once,TRBV6-2/TRBV6-3,.,TRBJ2-7,CASSYSTVNEQYF,TGTGCCAGCAGTTACTCGACAGTAAACGAGCAGTACTTC
.,TRBV11-3,.,TRBJ2-3,CASSYGPGVGTDTQYF,TGTGCCAGCAGCTACGGACCGGGGGTCGGCACAGATACGCAGTATTTT
.,TRBV28,TRBD1,TRBJ1-1,CASSGGTGWNTEAFF,TGTGCCAGCAGTGGGGGGACAGGGTGGAACACTGAAGCTTTCTTT
.,TRBV19,TRBD1,TRBJ1-2,CASIGGRGSPYGYTF,TGTGCCAGTATAGGGGGCAGGGGTTCCCCCTATGGCTACACCTTC
.,TRBV7-2,TRBD2,TRBJ2-5,CASSTGLAVGGTQYF,TGTGCCAGCAGCACGGGACTAGCGGTTGGGGGGACCCAGTACTTC
.,TRBV18,.,TRBJ2-4,CASSPQNRVAKNIQYF,TGTGCCAGCTCACCACAAAACAGGGTTGCCAAAAACATTCAGTACTTC